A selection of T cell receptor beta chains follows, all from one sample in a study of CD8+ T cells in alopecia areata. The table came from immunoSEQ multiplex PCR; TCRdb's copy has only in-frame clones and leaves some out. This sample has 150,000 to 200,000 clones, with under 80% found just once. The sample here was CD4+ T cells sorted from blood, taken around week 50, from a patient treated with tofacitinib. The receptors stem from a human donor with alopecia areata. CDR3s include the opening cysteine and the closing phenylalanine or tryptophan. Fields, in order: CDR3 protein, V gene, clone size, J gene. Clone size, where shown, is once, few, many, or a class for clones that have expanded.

CASSQRTGWDSPLHF	TRBV14	NA	TRBJ1-6
CAWSPGDTGELFF	TRBV30	NA	TRBJ2-2
CSTNRDGKTQYF	TRBV29-1	many	TRBJ2-5
CASRSGLNEQFF	TRBV5-1	few	TRBJ2-1
CASSSPLGQGQETQYF	TRBV5-1	NA	TRBJ2-5
CASSQVPRDIGGYTF	TRBV4-3	NA	TRBJ1-2
CSVAGRNTDTQYF	TRBV29-1	few	TRBJ2-3
CSVQRQYNEQFF	TRBV29-1	NA	TRBJ2-1
CASSLGTGADTQYF	TRBV7-2	NA	TRBJ2-3
CASSRATTGSDYTF	TRBV5-1	few	TRBJ1-2
CASSISYSDTQYF	TRBV4-3	NA	TRBJ2-3
CASSPQGASTDTQYF	TRBV7-3	NA	TRBJ2-3
CAWSAQGSFQTEAFF	TRBV30	NA	TRBJ1-1
CASSFPGTSWNGYTF	TRBV7-2	few	TRBJ1-2
CASSLLSQGTQYF	TRBV5-6	NA	TRBJ2-5
CASSSTGSRYGYTF	TRBV7-2	NA	TRBJ1-2
CAWSPGKGYNEQFF	TRBV30	NA	TRBJ2-1
CSVRTVHGYTF	TRBV20-1	NA	TRBJ1-2
CASSGQEPTYEQYF	TRBV6-1	NA	TRBJ2-7
CASGTGPQETQYF	TRBV5-1	NA	TRBJ2-5
CAISADGNTEAFF	TRBV10-3	NA	TRBJ1-1
CASSPWGPSYEQYF	TRBV5-6	few	TRBJ2-7
CASSEPRGGPDTQYF	TRBV25-1	NA	TRBJ2-3
CATSRTTRDRSAEAFF	TRBV15	NA	TRBJ1-1
CASSLGLTGEEQFF	TRBV7-9	NA	TRBJ2-1
CSVTRNGQAYNEQFF	TRBV29-1	NA	TRBJ2-1
CASSWTGGYEQYF	TRBV5-1	NA	TRBJ2-7
CASSYGGGTNEKLFF	TRBV6-6	NA	TRBJ1-4
CSVEGGLYTEAFF	TRBV29-1	NA	TRBJ1-1
CASTRTSGGADTQYF	TRBV19	few	TRBJ2-3
CSVGGSLYRGYTF	TRBV29-1	NA	TRBJ1-2
CASSDGISNTGELFF	TRBV2	few	TRBJ2-2
CASRASGHSYNEQFF	TRBV7-2	NA	TRBJ2-1
CASSWGADTQYF	TRBV5-6	NA	TRBJ2-3
CASSLGAAQGETQYF	TRBV7-3	NA	TRBJ2-5
CASSFGQWILGANVLTF	TRBV5-6	NA	TRBJ2-6